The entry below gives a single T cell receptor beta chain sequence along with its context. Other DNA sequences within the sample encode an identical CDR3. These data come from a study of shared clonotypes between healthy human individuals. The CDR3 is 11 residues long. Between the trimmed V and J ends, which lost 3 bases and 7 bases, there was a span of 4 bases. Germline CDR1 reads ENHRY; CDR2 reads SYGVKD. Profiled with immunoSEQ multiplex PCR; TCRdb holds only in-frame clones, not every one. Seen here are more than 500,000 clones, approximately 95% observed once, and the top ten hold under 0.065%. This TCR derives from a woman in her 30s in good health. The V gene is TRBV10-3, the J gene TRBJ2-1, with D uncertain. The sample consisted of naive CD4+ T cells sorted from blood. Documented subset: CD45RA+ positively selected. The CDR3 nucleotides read TGTGCCATCAGTGATTTGAATGAGCAGTTCTTC. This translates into CAISDLNEQFF.